The rows below give T cell receptor beta chains drawn from one sample of a study of cytomegalovirus exposure and HLA in healthy donors. Repertoires were generated with immunoSEQ multiplex PCR, while TCRdb's copy carries only in-frame clones and drops some. This sample has roughly 200,000 clones; roughly 87% occur once, and the top ten carry around 0.52%. Sequencing used PBMCs. The receptors were gathered from a woman aged 45 to 65 in good health and CMV-seronegative. CDR3s include the opening cysteine and the closing phenylalanine or tryptophan. Fields, in order: clone size, D gene, J gene, V gene, CDR3 DNA, CDR3 protein. A D gene is named only where the DNA matches it firmly. Only some rows state a clone size, as once, few, many or a class for expanded clones.

.,TRBD1,TRBJ1-1,TRBV7-6,TGTGCCAGCAGCTTTGGGGCAGGGGGATTAGGCACTGAAGCTTTCTTT,CASSFGAGGLGTEAFF
few,TRBD1,TRBJ2-7,TRBV18,TGTGCCAGCTCACCACAGACAGGGATTGACCCCTACGAGCAGTACTTC,CASSPQTGIDPYEQYF
.,.,TRBJ2-3,TRBV28,TGTGCCAGCAGTTTCGAGGGCCGGAGCACAGATACGCAGTATTTT,CASSFEGRSTDTQYF
.,TRBD2,TRBJ2-5,TRBV6-5,TGTGCCAGCAGCTATAGCGGGAGACAAGAGACCCAGTACTTC,CASSYSGRQETQYF
.,.,TRBJ2-6,TRBV10-3,TGTGCCATCAGTGAGTCAGGGGCAGGGCTCTCCGGGGCCAACGTCCTGACTTTC,CAISESGAGLSGANVLTF
few,TRBD1,TRBJ2-7,TRBV2,TGTGCCAGCAGTTCGGGACAGGGACCCTACGAGCAGTACTTC,CASSSGQGPYEQYF
.,TRBD2,TRBJ2-7,TRBV7-2,TGTGCCAGCAGCTTAGAAGCGGGGGCCTACTACGAGCAGTACTTC,CASSLEAGAYYEQYF
.,TRBD2,TRBJ2-5,TRBV10-3,TGTGCCATCAGCCCCCCGGGGGGGGAGACCCAGTACTTC,CAISPPGGETQYF
.,.,TRBJ2-3,TRBV4-1,TGCGCCAGCAGCCGGCGACAGGACAACACAGATACGCAGTATTTT,CASSRRQDNTDTQYF
.,TRBD2,TRBJ2-7,TRBV7-9,TGTGCCAGCAGCCCCGAGCCGGGACTAGCGGGGGTCTACGAGCAGTACTTC,CASSPEPGLAGVYEQYF